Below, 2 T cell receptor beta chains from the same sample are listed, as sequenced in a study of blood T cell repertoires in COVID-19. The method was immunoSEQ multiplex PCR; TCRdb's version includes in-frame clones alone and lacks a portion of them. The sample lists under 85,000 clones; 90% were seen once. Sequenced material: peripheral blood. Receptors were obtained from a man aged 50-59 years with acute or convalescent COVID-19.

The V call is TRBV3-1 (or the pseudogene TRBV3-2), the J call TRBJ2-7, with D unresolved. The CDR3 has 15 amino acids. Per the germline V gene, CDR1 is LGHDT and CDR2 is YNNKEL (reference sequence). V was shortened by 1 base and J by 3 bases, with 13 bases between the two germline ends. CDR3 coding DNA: TGTGCCAGCAGCCAAGTTTTTCCTAGTATCTACGAGCAGTACTTC. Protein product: CASSQVFPSIYEQYF.

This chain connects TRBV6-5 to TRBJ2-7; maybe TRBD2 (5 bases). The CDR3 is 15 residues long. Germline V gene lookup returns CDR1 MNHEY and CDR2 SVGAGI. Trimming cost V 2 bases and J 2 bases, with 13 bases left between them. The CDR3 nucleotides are TGTGCCAGCAGTTACGCGGGCGGGCAGGCCTACGAGCAGTACTTC. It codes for CASSYAGGQAYEQYF.